This T cell receptor beta chain was identified during a study of beta chain features in type 1 diabetes. Expressed TCRB transcripts were sequenced because the entire RNA isolate underwent reverse transcription. Clones were read by immunoSEQ multiplex PCR, and TCRdb kept only the in-frame ones, dropping some. The table has 200,000 to 250,000 clones, roughly two thirds seen once. The sequenced material came from naive CD4+ T cells from blood. The receptor was derived from a man aged 30 to 45 in good health.

CDR3 nucleotide sequence: TGTGCCAGCGGGACAGGGAGGGATGGCTACACCTTC. Its translation is CASGTGRDGYTF. The rearrangement links TRBV28 to TRBJ1-2; 9 positions agree with TRBD1. CDR3 length equals 12 residues. Germline loops: CDR1 MDHEN, CDR2 SYDVKM. V was clipped by 8 bases and J by 6 bases; unmatched bases: 4.